This TCR beta chain originates from a study of liver allograft versus peripheral blood T cells. The overall study: Repertoires of T cell receptors in transplanted livers were compared with recipients' peripheral blood repertoires. Study findings and constraints: Intragraft liver T cell receptor repertoires reportedly differed from peripheral blood repertoires.

TCRdb called the reads again in MiXCR, with one record for every CDR3 protein. The data hold approximately 10,000 distinct CDR3 sequences, with about 19% observed a single time. The V gene lost 5 bases and the J gene lost 0 bases, with 16 bases spanning the gap. The CDR3 spans 17 residues. Germline assignment: CDR1 LGHDT and CDR2 YNNKEL (reference sequence). There are a few counts of this clonotype. Its antigen is unknown. This TCR derives from a human patient who had a liver transplant. Some T cells may be graft donor cells. The V gene is TRBV3-1, the J gene TRBJ1-4, with D tentatively TRBD1 (5 bases). CDR3 in DNA: TGTGCCAGCAGCTTCGGATTTGGGGCCCCAACTAATGAAAAACTGTTTTTT. Translating gives CASSFGFGAPTNEKLFF. Drawing the rest from reference TRBV3-1 and TRBJ1-4, the complete variable domain is DTAVSQTPKYLVTQMGNDKSIKCEQNLGHDTMYWYKQDSKKFLKIMFSYNNKELIINETVPNRFSPKSPDKAHLNLHINSLELGDSAVYFCASSFGFGAPTNEKLFFGSGTQLSVL.